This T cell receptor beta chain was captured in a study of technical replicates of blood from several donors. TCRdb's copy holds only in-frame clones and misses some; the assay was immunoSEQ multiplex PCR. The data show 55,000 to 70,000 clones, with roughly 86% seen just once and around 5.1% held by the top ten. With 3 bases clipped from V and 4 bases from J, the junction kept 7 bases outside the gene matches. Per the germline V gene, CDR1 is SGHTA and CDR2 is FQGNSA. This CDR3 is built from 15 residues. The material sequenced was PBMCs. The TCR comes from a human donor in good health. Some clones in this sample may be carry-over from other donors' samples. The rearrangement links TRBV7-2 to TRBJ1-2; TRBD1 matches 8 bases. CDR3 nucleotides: TGTGCCAGCAGCTTCTCCGGGACAGGAACCTATGGCTACACCTTC. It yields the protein CASSFSGTGTYGYTF.